These 26 T cell receptor beta chains share one sample of origin, sequenced in a study of a mutant IDH1 vaccine in newly diagnosed glioma. The time point: week 5, during vaccination. Topical imiquimod was applied with each vaccine dose, which held 300 ug of mutant IDH1 20-mer peptide. These receptors have no identified antigens. Produced via immunoSEQ multiplex PCR; TCRdb's table is partial and in-frame only. Of 40,000 to 55,000 clones listed, over 75% are singletons. Sample: PBMCs, taken from a glioma patient whose treatment included an IDH1 peptide vaccine. Every receptor here comes from a man aged 45 to 65 with glioma.

The genes are TRBV6-6 and TRBJ1-6; D is undetermined. CDR1 is MNHNY and CDR2 is SVGAGI in the germline V gene (reference sequence). Trimming took 7 bases from V and 12 from J, leaving 16 bases between them. CDR3 length: 13 amino acids. CDR3 amino acids: CASTLGVSGPLHF. DNA for the CDR3: TGTGCCAGCACCCTCGGTGTCAGCGGACCCCTCCACTTT.

The chain combines TRBV6-5 with TRBJ2-1; D perhaps matches TRBD2 (5 bases). This CDR3 is built from 15 residues. V was cut by 0 bases and J by 1 base, with 7 bases left in between. CDR1 is MNHEY and CDR2 is SVGAGI in the germline V gene. The CDR3 reads CASSYSTGSYNEQFF. The CDR3 DNA sequence: TGTGCCAGCAGTTACTCGACGGGGTCCTACAATGAGCAGTTCTTC.

This chain links TRBV4-3 with TRBJ2-2; 7 bases match TRBD1. This CDR3 contains 15 residues. CDR1 LGHNA and CDR2 YSLEER come from the germline V gene. V lost 3 bases and J lost 6; bases outside the gene matches: 7. The CDR3 DNA is TGCGCCAGCAGCCAGGGAAGGGGGCTCGCCGGGGAGCTGTTTTTT. It specifies CASSQGRGLAGELFF.

The chain carries TRBV5-1 and TRBJ1-1; D gene ambiguous. In germline, CDR1 is SGHRS, CDR2 YFSETQ. Trimming shortened V by 3 bases and J by 1 base, and 7 bases separated the two germline ends. This CDR3 region has 13 residues. CDR3: CASSSVGNTEAFF. CDR3 DNA: TGCGCCAGCAGCTCTGTGGGGAACACTGAAGCTTTCTTT. The full variable domain, completed using reference TRBV5-1 and TRBJ1-1, is KAGVTQTPRYLIKTRGQQVTLSCSPISGHRSVSWYQQTPGQGLQFLFEYFSETQRNKGNFPGRFSGRQFSNSRSEMNVSTLELGDSALYLCASSSVGNTEAFFGQGTRLTVV.

The chain employs TRBV6-1 and TRBJ2-1; 9 bases are shared with TRBD1. The V gene's germline CDR1 is MNHNS and CDR2 SASEGT. The CDR3 runs 16 residues. Germline trimming cut 2 bases from V and 1 base from J; bases unmatched to any gene: 3. The CDR3 here is CASSERGQGSYNEQFF. For the CDR3, the DNA is TGTGCCAGCAGTGAAAGGGGACAGGGTTCCTACAATGAGCAGTTCTTC.

The sample holds a few counts of this clone. This chain links TRBV10-2 with TRBJ1-2; D unresolved. Trimming cost V 4 bases and J 6 bases, with 6 bases left between them. Germline CDR1 and CDR2: WSHSY and SAAADI. The length of the CDR3 is 11 residues. The CDR3 DNA reads TGCGCCAGCAGTGGGGCGAATGGCTACACCTTC. Protein product: CASSGANGYTF.

This chain uses TRBV29-1 with TRBJ2-7; weak D call: TRBD1 (5 bases). Germline V gene lookup returns CDR1 SQVTM and CDR2 ANQGSEA. V lost 7 bases to trimming and J lost 5 bases, with 18 bases between them. The length of the CDR3 is 13 residues. The CDR3 here is CSAYLRGSNEQYF. DNA for the CDR3: TGCAGCGCCTACCTTAGGGGCAGCAACGAGCAGTACTTC.

The rearrangement uses TRBV5-1 and TRBJ2-3, with 11 bases lining up with TRBD1. The germline gives CDR1 SGHRS, CDR2 YFSETQ. The junction had 7 bases not matched to a gene; V was cut back by 6 bases and J by 1 base. The CDR3 covers 16 residues. The CDR3 loop reads CASNSGTGGGTDTQYF. CDR3 nucleotides: TGCGCCAGCAACTCCGGGACAGGGGGTGGCACAGATACGCAGTATTTT. Together with reference TRBV5-1 and TRBJ2-3, the CDR3 gives the full variable domain: KAGVTQTPRYLIKTRGQQVTLSCSPISGHRSVSWYQQTPGQGLQFLFEYFSETQRNKGNFPGRFSGRQFSNSRSEMNVSTLELGDSALYLCASNSGTGGGTDTQYFGPGTRLTVL.

This clone was found a few times. The V gene is TRBV7-2, the J gene TRBJ2-7, with D perhaps TRBD1 (5 bases). Germline V gene sequence: CDR1 SGHTA, CDR2 FQGNSA. CDR3 length: 13 residues. V lost 5 bases and J lost 2, with 10 bases in between. The CDR3 nucleotides are TGTGCCAGCAGCGTAGACAGAACCTACGAGCAGTACTTC. Protein: CASSVDRTYEQYF. The full variable domain, completed using reference TRBV7-2 and TRBJ2-7, is GAGVSQSPSNKVTEKGKDVELRCDPISGHTALYWYRQSLGQGLEFLIYFQGNSAPDKSGLPSDRFSAERTGGSVSTLTIQRTQQEDSAVYLCASSVDRTYEQYFGPGTRLTVT.

V is TRBV10-3 and J is TRBJ1-1; D remains ambiguous. This CDR3 is 12 amino acids long. Trimming shortened V by 7 bases and J by 4 bases, and 10 bases separated the two germline ends. CDR1 is ENHRY, CDR2 SYGVKD, per germline. This CDR3 reads CAIKGRTTEAFF. DNA of the CDR3: TGTGCCATCAAGGGCAGGACCACTGAAGCTTTCTTT.

The V gene is TRBV5-4, the J gene TRBJ2-7; D might be TRBD1 (6 bases). CDR3 length: 16 amino acids. Trimming took 4 bases from V and 0 from J, leaving 17 bases between them. Germline CDR1 is SGHNT and CDR2 is YYREEE (reference sequence). The CDR3 coding sequence is TGTGCCAGCAGCCTGAACAGGGTGGGGAGCTCCTACGAGCAGTACTTC. Translated, it gives CASSLNRVGSSYEQYF.

By proportion, this clone is medium-sized (0.01 to 0.1%). Other DNA sequences of this sample code for an identical CDR3. V and J are TRBV2 and TRBJ1-1; D is unclear. The CDR3 is made up of 14 amino acids. Germline CDR1 is SNHLY and CDR2 is FYNNEI. Trimming took 5 bases from V and 1 from J, leaving 11 bases between them. CDR3 protein: CASSSTDRNTEAFF. In nucleotides, the CDR3 is TGTGCCAGCAGTTCCACCGATCGGAACACTGAAGCTTTCTTT.

This chain connects TRBV7-2 to TRBJ2-2; D gene uncertain. V was shortened by 5 bases and J by 5 bases, with 12 bases between the two germline ends. Per the germline V gene, CDR1 is SGHTA and CDR2 is FQGNSA. The CDR3 extends over 14 amino acids. The CDR3 region is CASSPGPGTGELFF. CDR3 DNA sequence: TGTGCCAGCAGCCCCGGACCCGGGACCGGGGAGCTGTTTTTT.

This clone was detected a few times. CDR3 amino acids: CAYNRGAQPQHF. CDR3 in DNA: TGTGCCTACAACAGGGGCGCTCAGCCCCAGCATTTT. The V and J genes are TRBV30 and TRBJ1-5, with 7 nucleotides matching TRBD1. The J segment lost 6 bases and the V segment lost 7 bases, leaving 6 bases of the junction unmatched. The V gene's germline CDR1 is GTSNPN and CDR2 SVGIG (reference sequence). This CDR3 comprises 12 residues.

The J gene is TRBJ2-1, the V gene TRBV20-1, with D possibly being TRBD2 (5 bases). The CDR3 totals 11 residues. V lost 8 bases and J lost 9, with 14 bases in between. Germline V gives CDR1 DFQATT, CDR2 SNEGSKA (reference sequence). The DNA for the CDR3 is TGCAGTCCGGCGAGGGCGGGTGAGCAGTTCTTC. Residues: CSPARAGEQFF.

This chain links TRBV5-5 with TRBJ1-3, with 7 positions matching TRBD1. Trimming took 2 bases from V and 7 from J; bases not matched to a gene: 9. Germline CDR1 is SGHKS and CDR2 is YYEKEE (reference sequence). This CDR3 comprises 15 residues. The CDR3 DNA follows: TGTGCCAGCAGCTTAGACCCGGGACAGAAGAACACCATATATTTT. Translated, it gives CASSLDPGQKNTIYF.

This clone was observed a few times. The rearrangement uses TRBV4-3 and TRBJ2-7; 8 bases are shared with TRBD1. The CDR3 runs 17 residues. With V trimmed by 0 bases and J by 3 bases, 10 bases remained unmatched. Germline loops: CDR1 LGHNA, CDR2 YSLEER. The CDR3 sequence is CASSQDSGGTGRYEQYF. CDR3 DNA sequence: TGCGCCAGCAGCCAAGATAGTGGGGGGACAGGCCGCTACGAGCAGTACTTC.

V gene TRBV5-5 combines with J gene TRBJ2-6; D uncertain. From germline, CDR1 is SGHKS and CDR2 YYEKEE (reference sequence). V lost 4 bases, J lost 4 bases, and 18 bases lay in between. The CDR3 length is 17 residues. In DNA form, the CDR3 reads TGTGCCAGCAGCCGAGACCGATTTTTATGGGGGGCCAACGTCCTGACTTTC. Amino acids: CASSRDRFLWGANVLTF.

The chain combines TRBV4-1 with TRBJ1-2; a possible D gene is TRBD1 (5 bases). From germline, CDR1 is MGHRA and CDR2 YSYEKL. This CDR3 comprises 18 residues. The V gene lost 1 base and the J gene lost 0 bases, with 18 bases spanning the gap. CDR3 sequence: CASSQALKGRVSNYGYTF. CDR3 sequence (DNA): TGCGCCAGCAGCCAAGCCCTCAAGGGCAGGGTATCTAACTATGGCTACACCTTC.

This chain links TRBV21-1 with TRBJ2-4; the D segment call TRBD2 is taken from the table without a DNA check. TRBV21-1 is shown as a pseudogene. The CDR3 loop spans 14 amino acids. The CDR3 DNA follows: TGTGCCAGCAGCAAACTAGGCCCGGGAAACATTCAGTACTTC. Protein sequence: CASSKLGPGNIQYF.

The table lists this clone with a count of one. V is TRBV5-1 and J is TRBJ1-5, with D tentatively TRBD1 (6 bases). Germline lookup yields CDR1 SGHRS and CDR2 YFSETQ. The CDR3 sequence is 14 residues long. Between the trimmed V and J ends, which lost 0 bases and 7 bases, there was a span of 11 bases. The CDR3 coding sequence is TGCGCCAGCAGCTTGGGAGCAGGGGACCAGCCCCAGCATTTT. Translating it yields CASSLGAGDQPQHF.

The CDR3 loop reads CASSYLQGANTEAFF. The DNA of the CDR3 is TGTGCCAGCAGCTATCTTCAGGGGGCGAACACTGAAGCTTTCTTT. The genes are TRBV14 and TRBJ1-1, with 8 bases matching TRBD1. Germline assignment: CDR1 SGHDN and CDR2 FVKESK. The CDR3 consists of 15 residues. The ends lost 5 bases at V and 1 base at J; junction bases unmatched: 6.

The chain couples TRBV5-1 to TRBJ2-3; the D call may be TRBD1 or TRBD2 (5 bases each). The CDR3 is made up of 15 amino acids. Germline assignment: CDR1 SGHRS and CDR2 YFSETQ. V lost 2 bases and J 0 bases, leaving 10 bases between the germline ends. CDR3 coding DNA: TGCGCCAGCAGCTTCCGGGACGGTAGCACAGATACGCAGTATTTT. Translating it yields CASSFRDGSTDTQYF.

The DNA of the CDR3 is TGCGCCAGCAGCTTCGGGGCCCGGGACTTGCAGTTCTTC. This gives the protein CASSFGARDLQFF. The rearrangement links TRBV5-1 to TRBJ2-1; D is possibly TRBD2 (6 bases). V lost 2 bases and J 12 bases, leaving 15 bases between the germline ends. Germline lookup yields CDR1 SGHRS and CDR2 YFSETQ. The CDR3 has 13 amino acids.

The chain joins TRBV28 to TRBJ2-2; 9 bases align to TRBD1. This CDR3 region has 15 residues. J was trimmed by 5 bases and V by 8 bases; bases with no gene match: 9. CDR1 is MDHEN, CDR2 SYDVKM, per germline. The CDR3, as DNA: TGTGCCAGCCGACACGACAGGGGGTATACCGGGGAGCTGTTTTTT. This codes for CASRHDRGYTGELFF.

V gene TRBV6-1 combines with J gene TRBJ2-3, with D hard to call. V lost 4 bases and J lost 2, with 10 bases in between. The CDR3 sequence is 14 residues long. Germline loops: CDR1 MNHNS, CDR2 SASEGT. The DNA for the CDR3 is TGTGCCAGCAGTGTAGGTAGTGCCACAGATACGCAGTATTTT. Amino acids: CASSVGSATDTQYF.